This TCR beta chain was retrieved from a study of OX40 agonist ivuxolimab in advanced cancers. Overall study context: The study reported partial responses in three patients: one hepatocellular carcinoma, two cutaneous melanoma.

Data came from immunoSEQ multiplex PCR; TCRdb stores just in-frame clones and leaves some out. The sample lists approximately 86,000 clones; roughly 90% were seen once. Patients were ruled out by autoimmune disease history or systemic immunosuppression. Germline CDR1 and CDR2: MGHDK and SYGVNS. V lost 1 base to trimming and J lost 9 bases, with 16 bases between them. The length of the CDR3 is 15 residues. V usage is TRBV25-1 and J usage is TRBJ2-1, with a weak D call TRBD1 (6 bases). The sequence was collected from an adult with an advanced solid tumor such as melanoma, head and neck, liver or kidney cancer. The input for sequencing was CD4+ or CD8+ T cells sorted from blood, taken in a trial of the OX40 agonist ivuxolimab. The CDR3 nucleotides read TGTGCCAGCAGTGAATCCCGGGCCAGGGGAGCTGAGCAGTTCTTC. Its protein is CASSESRARGAEQFF.